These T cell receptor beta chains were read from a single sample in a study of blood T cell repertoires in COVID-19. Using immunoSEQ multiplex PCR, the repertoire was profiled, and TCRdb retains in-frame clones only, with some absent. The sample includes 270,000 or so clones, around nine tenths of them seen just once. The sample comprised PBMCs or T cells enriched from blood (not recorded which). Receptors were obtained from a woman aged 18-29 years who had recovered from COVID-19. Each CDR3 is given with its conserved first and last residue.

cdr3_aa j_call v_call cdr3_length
CASSSLRGMQYF TRBJ2-3 TRBV12-3/TRBV12-4 12
CASSIRLGHLGYGYTF TRBJ1-2 TRBV19 16
CASSLGFKGEKLFF TRBJ1-4 TRBV7-9 14
CASVPSRGRGGYTF TRBJ1-2 TRBV28 14
CAWSRGHQETQYF TRBJ2-5 TRBV30 13
CASSSLGTSGDTQYF TRBJ2-3 TRBV7-2 15
CASSLIGAYGYTF TRBJ1-2 TRBV11-3 13
CASSLEWGAGGYNEQFF TRBJ2-1 TRBV7-6 17
CASSLSLSGTTDFYEQYF TRBJ2-7 TRBV5-1 18
CASSDTGIYNEQFF TRBJ2-1 TRBV10-1 14
CASSLATSGVTDTQYF TRBJ2-3 TRBV5-6 16
CASSIGLAGGNEQFF TRBJ2-1 TRBV19 15
CASSLEGFYGYTF TRBJ1-2 TRBV7-8 13
CASSRLGSETQYF TRBJ2-5 TRBV7-9 13
CASSLFALLGGDTQYF TRBJ2-3 TRBV7-2 16
CSVETGENGNTIYF TRBJ1-3 TRBV29-1 14
CATAGSPRGEKLFF TRBJ1-4 TRBV15 14
CASSHPGGLRQPQHF TRBJ1-5 TRBV23-1 15
CASSSSTGLGSPLHF TRBJ1-6 TRBV7-9 15
CANLGQTEAFF TRBJ1-1 TRBV5-1 11
CASSLEPGQGLTYEQYF TRBJ2-7 TRBV7-9 17
CASSRTREVDTQYF TRBJ2-3 TRBV4-1 14
CASSSVRGSNQPQHF TRBJ1-5 TRBV11-2 15
CASQSVRDTDTQYF TRBJ2-3 TRBV5-1 14
CASSQGRLGAMNTEAFF TRBJ1-1 TRBV3-1/TRBV3-2 17
CASSLGTGGLLSEAFF TRBJ1-1 TRBV19 16
CASSLGVTASTDTQYF TRBJ2-3 TRBV11-3 16
CASRTGGNQPQHF TRBJ1-5 TRBV12-3/TRBV12-4 13
CASSVEGRGDTEAFF TRBJ1-1 TRBV2 15
CASSLRTGYNEQFF TRBJ2-1 TRBV11-3 14
CASSLLARGGEQFF TRBJ2-1 TRBV3-1/TRBV3-2 14
CASSQGARTNYGYTF TRBJ1-2 TRBV4-3 15
CASSQEVAGWTDTQYF TRBJ2-3 TRBV4-3 16
CASSGKGRASSYEQYF TRBJ2-7 TRBV7-2 16